Listed here are 16 T cell receptor beta chains from one sample, sequenced in a study of blood T cells in healthy people across ages. It was with a sample-barcoded 5' primer and a J-beta primer mix that a second PCR of about 7 to 12 cycles was run. TCRdb used MiXCR to reprocess the 5' RACE reads, holding one entry per CDR3 protein. In the table there are around 1,700,000 distinct CDR3 sequences, approximately 28% of which are singletons. Sequencing was carried out using blood. Source of these receptors: a woman aged 30 to 39 in good health.

V is TRBV5-1 and J is TRBJ2-5, with D maybe TRBD2 (5 bases). The CDR3 has 12 amino acids. Germline V gene sequence: CDR1 SGHRS, CDR2 YFSETQ. Trimming shortened V by 5 bases and J by 5 bases, and 10 bases separated the two germline ends. For the CDR3, the DNA is TGCGCCAGCAGTCGGAGGACGGAGACCCAGTACTTC. Residues: CASSRRTETQYF.

This chain uses TRBV5-5 with TRBJ2-5, with D maybe TRBD2 (5 bases). The CDR3 is 15 amino acids. Germline V lookup: CDR1 SGHKS, CDR2 YYEKEE (reference sequence). V dropped 6 bases and J dropped 0 bases, with 15 bases sitting between them. The CDR3 bases are TGTGCCAGCACCATAAGTATGGAGGACCAAGAGACCCAGTACTTC. Translating gives CASTISMEDQETQYF.

The genes are TRBV25-1 and TRBJ2-1; the D gene is possibly TRBD1 (5 bases). Trimming removed 4 bases from V and 3 bases from J, with 19 bases in between. This CDR3 is built from 17 residues. Per the germline V gene, CDR1 is MGHDK and CDR2 is SYGVNS. CDR3 region: CASSGIKTVPIYNEQFF. CDR3 DNA sequence: TGTGCCAGCAGTGGGATAAAGACAGTCCCTATCTACAATGAGCAGTTCTTC.

This clonotype was seen a few times. This chain connects TRBV28 to TRBJ1-2, with D maybe TRBD1 (5 bases). V lost 7 bases to trimming and J lost 7 bases, with 22 bases between them. This CDR3 has 15 residues. Germline assignment: CDR1 MDHEN and CDR2 SYDVKM. CDR3 sequence (DNA): TGTGCCAGCACCTCCAACTCGCGACAGTTTAGTGGCTACACCTTC. Residues: CASTSNSRQFSGYTF.

Many counts were recorded for this clonotype. CDR3: CATSREKGQGSYEQYF. Here the CDR3 DNA reads TGTGCCACCAGCAGAGAGAAGGGACAGGGTTCCTACGAGCAGTACTTC. The chain carries TRBV15 and TRBJ2-7; TRBD1 matches 9 bases. Germline values: CDR1 LNHNV, CDR2 YYDKDF (reference sequence). The CDR3 contains 16 residues. The V segment lost 0 bases and the J segment 1 base; nucleotides outside the gene matches: 4.

In its sample, this clonotype was seen a few times. One end of the junction does not line up with germline, which may come from a read error. The DNA for the CDR3 is TGTGCCAGCGGCTTAATGGCGGGGGGGCGTATTACAGATACGCAGTATTTT. The encoded protein is CASGLMAGGRITDTQYF. The chain couples TRBV7-3 to TRBJ2-3; 9 bases match TRBD2. The CDR3 runs 17 residues. Germline V gene lookup returns CDR1 SGHTA and CDR2 FQGTGA.

The chain uses TRBV27 and TRBJ1-2; 7 bases line up with TRBD1. V shed 5 bases and J 4 bases; nucleotides not matched to a gene: 10. This CDR3 has 15 amino acids. The germline CDR1 and CDR2 sequences are MNHEY and SMNVEV (reference sequence). The CDR3 nucleotides read TGTGCCAGCAGTCCCCAGCCGGGACAGATCTATGGCTACACCTTC. Its translation is CASSPQPGQIYGYTF.

This clonotype was counted a few times. This chain uses TRBV6-5 with TRBJ2-3; D might be TRBD1 or TRBD2, each matching 5 bases. Trimming took 2 bases from V and 4 from J, leaving 10 bases between them. The CDR3 sequence is 14 residues long. CDR1 and CDR2 from the germline V gene are MNHEY and SVGAGI. As DNA, the CDR3 is TGTGCCAGCAGTTACGTCCAGGGACCAGATACGCAGTATTTT. Encoded protein: CASSYVQGPDTQYF.

This clonotype was picked up a small number of times. The rearrangement joins TRBV20-1 to TRBJ1-6; D gene uncertain. Germline lookup yields CDR1 DFQATT and CDR2 SNEGSKA (reference sequence). CDR3 length equals 17 residues. V was trimmed by 2 bases and J by 0 bases, leaving 14 bases between them. The CDR3 DNA reads TGCAGTGCTAGACTAGGCGGGGAGAGCTCCTATAATTCACCCCTCCACTTT. This sequence encodes CSARLGGESSYNSPLHF.

This clonotype was observed a few times. This chain links TRBV6-6 with TRBJ1-2; weak D call: TRBD1 (6 bases). The CDR3 runs 14 residues. Trimming removed 2 bases from V and 6 bases from J, with 13 bases in between. Germline assignment: CDR1 MNHNY and CDR2 SVGAGI (reference sequence). The CDR3 coding sequence is TGTGCCAGCAGTTACGCCCTGGGGGGGCATGGCTACACCTTC. Its protein product is CASSYALGGHGYTF.

This clonotype occurred a few times. V and J are TRBV7-9 and TRBJ2-5; D is ambiguous. Germline assignment: CDR1 SEHNR and CDR2 FQNEAQ (reference sequence). V was clipped by 5 bases and J by 5 bases, with 12 bases between them. The CDR3 runs to 13 residues. CDR3 nucleotides: TGTGCCAGCAGCGAGGTTCCTGAGGAGACCCAGTACTTC. This sequence encodes CASSEVPEETQYF.

This clonotype was counted ten times or more. The junction and the germline gene differ at one end; a read error may be behind it. This chain uses TRBV3-1 with TRBJ2-7; D is ambiguous. The CDR3 extends over 12 amino acids. CDR1 and CDR2 (germline): LGHDT, YNNKEL (reference sequence). The CDR3 loop is CASSQDSHEQYF. CDR3 nucleotide sequence: TGCGCCAGCAGCCAAGATTCCCACGAGCAGTACTTC.

The chain couples TRBV20-1 to TRBJ2-2, with D possibly TRBD2 on 6 matching bases. CDR1 DFQATT and CDR2 SNEGSKA come from the germline V gene (reference sequence). The CDR3 covers 13 residues. V was shortened by 7 bases and J by 4 bases, with 13 bases between the two germline ends. The CDR3 spells CSVSGRGTGELFF. CDR3 bases: TGCAGTGTATCCGGGAGAGGCACCGGGGAGCTGTTTTTT.

This clonotype was picked up many times. This chain links TRBV6-6 with TRBJ2-7; the D is unclear. This CDR3 spans 14 amino acids. Germline V gene lookup returns CDR1 MNHNY and CDR2 SVGAGI (reference sequence). The V end lost 6 bases, the J end lost 6 bases, and 18 bases lay between the germline ends. The CDR3 coding sequence is TGTGCCAGCAGGAGAGACGTCGGGCCTTTCGAGCAGTACTTC. As protein: CASRRDVGPFEQYF.

A remark on this clonotype: An end of the junction differs from the germline gene, which may be a read error. The chain combines TRBV6-2 or TRBV6-3 with TRBJ1-1, with D possibly matching TRBD1 (5 bases). Looked up from germline, CDR1 is MNHEY and CDR2 is SVGEGT. The CDR3 consists of 15 residues. The CDR3 sequence is CACSYSPDTLTEAFF. The DNA of the CDR3 is TGTGCCTGCAGTTACTCGCCGGACACTTTAACTGAAGCTTTCTTT.

This clonotype was found a few times. V usage is TRBV20-1 and J usage is TRBJ2-3; TRBD2 agrees at 13 bases. The CDR3 has 15 residues. Germline CDR1 and CDR2: DFQATT and SNEGSKA (reference sequence). The V and J ends lost 5 bases and 6 bases, in that order; junction bases with no gene match: 8. The CDR3 DNA reads as TGCAGTGCTGGTACTAGCGGGGGGGGATGGGATACGCAGTATTTT. Its protein product is CSAGTSGGGWDTQYF.